The text below deals with one T cell receptor (beta chain). This sample is drawn from a study of T cell changes during pregnancy in multiple sclerosis. Method: immunoSEQ multiplex PCR; TCRdb's copy keeps in-frame clones and lacks some. The table shows roughly 120,000 clones, with 92% occurring only once. The CDR3 length is 13 residues. Germline-derived CDR1 and CDR2 are SQVTM and ANQGSEA. The V segment lost 2 bases and the J segment 2 bases; nucleotides outside the gene matches: 2. Sequenced material: peripheral blood, taken in the third trimester of pregnancy. The source of this sequence is a female donor with multiple sclerosis, enrolled in a pregnancy study. The gene calls are TRBV29-1 and TRBJ2-7, with TRBD2 matching 8 bases. The CDR3 is CSVERGGTYEQYF. CDR3 sequence (DNA): TGCAGCGTTGAACGGGGGGGCACCTACGAGCAGTACTTC.